The 14 T cell receptor beta chains below were found in one sample sequenced in a study of blood T cells in healthy people across ages. Together with a sample-barcoded 5' primer, a J-beta primer mix was included in a second PCR lasting roughly 6 to 12 cycles. TCRdb re-derived calls from the 5' RACE reads in MiXCR, one entry per CDR3 protein. The sample holds 550,000 to 750,000 distinct CDR3 sequences; around 21% are singletons and the top ten take roughly 3.6%. The sequenced material came from blood. The receptors were gathered from a man aged 65 to 85 in good health.

The rearrangement uses TRBV5-5 and TRBJ1-1; 7 bases map to TRBD1. The CDR3 is 14 residues long. Per the germline V gene, CDR1 is SGHKS and CDR2 is YYEKEE (reference sequence). The ends lost 5 bases at V and 3 bases at J; junction bases unmatched: 7. CDR3 nucleotide sequence: TGTGCCAGCAGTCCCGAGGGGGCTGACACTGAAGCTTTCTTT. It encodes CASSPEGADTEAFF.

The chain has TRBV20-1 and TRBJ1-2; TRBD1 agrees at 8 bases. Germline V gene lookup returns CDR1 DFQATT and CDR2 SNEGSKA (reference sequence). J lost 4 bases, V lost 5 bases, and 12 bases had no gene match. This CDR3 has 15 residues. The CDR3 region has the DNA TGCAGTGCTGGGGGAACCGACAGGGGCTTCTATGGCTACACCTTC. The encoded protein is CSAGGTDRGFYGYTF.

The chain employs TRBV5-6 and TRBJ2-5; D might be TRBD1 (6 bases). Germline lookup yields CDR1 SGHDT and CDR2 YYEEEE. Trimming shortened V by 2 bases and J by 11 bases, and 19 bases separated the two germline ends. There are 14 residues in the CDR3. The CDR3, as DNA: TGTGCCAGCAGCTTCCAGGGGATAGCGTACGGGCAGTACTTC. Its protein product is CASSFQGIAYGQYF.

The chain employs TRBV27 and TRBJ1-6; TRBD1 is a possible D gene (6 bases). This CDR3 comprises 16 residues. Germline-derived CDR1 and CDR2 are MNHEY and SMNVEV (reference sequence). Trimming cost V 5 bases and J 11 bases, with 22 bases left between them. The CDR3 loop reads CASSAELYREGTPLHF. Written as DNA, the CDR3 is TGTGCCAGCAGTGCCGAACTCTACAGGGAAGGTACACCCCTCCACTTT.

The rearrangement links TRBV19 to TRBJ2-5; 8 positions agree with TRBD2. The J call may not be correct, given that the DNA end is closer to TRBJ2-7. Germline CDR1 LNHDA, CDR2 SQIVND (reference sequence). CDR3 length: 15 residues. The CDR3 reads CASSKAAGLGYEQYF. CDR3 nucleotides: TGTGCCAGTAGTAAGGCAGCGGGACTAGGCTACGAGCAGTACTTC.

The chain couples TRBV5-1 to TRBJ2-1; 8 bases map to TRBD2. Germline V gene lookup returns CDR1 SGHRS and CDR2 YFSETQ. Unmatched junction bases numbered 7, after V lost 0 bases and J lost 8 bases. This CDR3 is built from 15 residues. The CDR3 is CASSLESGGRYEQFF. The CDR3 region has the DNA TGCGCCAGCAGCTTGGAGAGCGGGGGCCGTTATGAGCAGTTCTTC.

CDR3 DNA: TGTGCCAGCAGACTTCGCCAGGGTAATAGCAATCAGCCCCAGCATTTT. It encodes CASRLRQGNSNQPQHF. V usage is TRBV2 and J usage is TRBJ1-5; possibly TRBD1 for D (5 bases). Looked up from germline, CDR1 is SNHLY and CDR2 is FYNNEI. V lost 6 bases, J lost 0 bases, and 15 bases lay in between. CDR3 length: 16 amino acids.

The chain employs TRBV20-1 and TRBJ2-5; possible D gene TRBD2, 6 bases. CDR3 length: 14 residues. CDR1 is DFQATT, CDR2 SNEGSKA, per germline (reference sequence). V shed 4 bases and J shed 5 bases, with 17 bases lying between them. DNA for the CDR3: TGCAGTGCTACTAGCGAGTTATACAGGGAGACCCAGTACTTC. It translates to CSATSELYRETQYF.

This rearrangement joins TRBV7-3 to TRBJ2-1, with TRBD2 identical over 13 bases. The V gene's germline CDR1 is SGHTA and CDR2 FQGTGA. Trimming cost V 2 bases and J 0 bases; bases outside gene matches: 10. The CDR3 has 20 residues. The CDR3 loop is CASSLPGLAGRHGSYNEQFF. The CDR3 coding sequence is TGTGCCAGCAGCTTACCGGGACTAGCGGGACGCCATGGCTCCTACAATGAGCAGTTCTTC. The variable domain in full, with the rest retrieved from reference TRBV7-3 and TRBJ2-1, is GAGVSQTPSNKVTEKGKYVELRCDPISGHTALYWYRQSLGQGPEFLIYFQGTGAADDSGLPNDRFFAVRPEGSVSTLKIQRTERGDSAVYLCASSLPGLAGRHGSYNEQFFGPGTRLTVL.

With regard to this clonotype: The junction and the germline gene differ at one end; a read error may be behind it. This chain joins TRBV24-1 and TRBJ2-1; unclear D gene. Germline-derived CDR1 and CDR2 are KGHDR and SFDVKD. The CDR3 length is 11 residues. The CDR3 reads CAASDFYEQFF. The CDR3 DNA is TGTGCCGCCAGTGATTTCTACGAGCAGTTCTTC.

V usage is TRBV4-1 and J usage is TRBJ2-1; 10 bases align to TRBD2. Per germline, CDR1 MGHRA and CDR2 YSYEKL. Losses at the gene ends were 0 bases for V and 5 bases for J; bases not matched to a gene: 13. This CDR3 spans 19 amino acids. The CDR3 coding sequence is TGCGCCAGCAGCCAAGAAAAAGCGGGAGGGCGAGTCCTGAACAATGAGCAGTTCTTC. Amino acid sequence: CASSQEKAGGRVLNNEQFF.

This clonotype was observed a handful of times. J is TRBJ2-5 and V is TRBV27, with D perhaps matching TRBD1 (6 bases). The DNA end favors TRBJ2-7, so the J call may be wrong. Germline loops: CDR1 MNHEY, CDR2 SMNVEV (reference sequence). The CDR3 totals 13 residues. The CDR3 loop reads CASKQGPSYEQYF. The CDR3 nucleotides read TGTGCCAGCAAACAGGGCCCCTCCTACGAGCAGTACTTC.

The chain uses TRBV5-1 and TRBJ1-4; 8 bases are shared with TRBD1. The CDR3 has 15 residues. CDR1 and CDR2 (germline): SGHRS, YFSETQ. With 4 bases clipped from V and 7 bases from J, the junction kept 9 bases outside the gene matches. CDR3 sequence (DNA): TGCGCCAGCAGCCCCGCTGCCGGACAGGGTGAAAAACTGTTTTTT. Protein sequence: CASSPAAGQGEKLFF.

V is TRBV10-1 and J is TRBJ2-7; 10 bases line up with TRBD2. There are 14 residues in the CDR3. In germline, CDR1 is WNHNN, CDR2 SYGVQD (reference sequence). The V gene end was trimmed by 6 bases and the J gene end by 5 bases; junction bases not matched to a gene: 7. The CDR3 spells CASSDSGRIDEQYF. CDR3 DNA: TGCGCCAGCAGCGATAGCGGGAGGATCGACGAGCAGTACTTC.